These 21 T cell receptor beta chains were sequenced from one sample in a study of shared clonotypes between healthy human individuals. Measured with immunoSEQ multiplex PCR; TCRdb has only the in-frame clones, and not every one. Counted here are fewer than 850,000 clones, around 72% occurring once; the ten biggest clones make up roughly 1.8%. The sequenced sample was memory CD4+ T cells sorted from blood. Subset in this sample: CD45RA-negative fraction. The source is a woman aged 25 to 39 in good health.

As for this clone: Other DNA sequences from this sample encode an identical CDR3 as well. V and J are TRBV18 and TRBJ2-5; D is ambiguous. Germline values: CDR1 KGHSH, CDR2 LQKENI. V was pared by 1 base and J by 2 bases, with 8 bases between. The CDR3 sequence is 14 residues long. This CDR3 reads CASSPRAAQETQYF. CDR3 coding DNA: TGTGCCAGCTCACCACGCGCAGCTCAAGAGACCCAGTACTTC.

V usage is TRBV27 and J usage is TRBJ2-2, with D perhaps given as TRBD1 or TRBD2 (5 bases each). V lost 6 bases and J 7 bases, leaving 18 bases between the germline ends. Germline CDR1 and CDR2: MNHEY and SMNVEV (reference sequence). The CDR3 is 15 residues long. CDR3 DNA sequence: TGTGCCAGCAGCCCGGACTTCACAAGGGGCGGGGAGCTGTTTTTT. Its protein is CASSPDFTRGGELFF.

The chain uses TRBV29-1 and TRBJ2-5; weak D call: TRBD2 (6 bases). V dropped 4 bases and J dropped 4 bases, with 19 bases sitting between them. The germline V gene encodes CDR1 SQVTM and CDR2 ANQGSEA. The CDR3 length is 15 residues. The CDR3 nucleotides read TGCAGCGTTGTAAGAAGACGGGAGTCTCGAGAGACCCAGTACTTC. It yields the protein CSVVRRRESRETQYF.

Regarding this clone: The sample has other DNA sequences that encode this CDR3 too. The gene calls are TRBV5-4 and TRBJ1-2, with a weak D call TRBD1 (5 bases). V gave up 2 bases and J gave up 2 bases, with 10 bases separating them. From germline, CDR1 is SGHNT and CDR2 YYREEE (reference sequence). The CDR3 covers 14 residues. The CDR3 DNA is TGTGCCAGCAGCTTAGGCAGGGAGAACTATGGCTACACCTTC. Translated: CASSLGRENYGYTF.

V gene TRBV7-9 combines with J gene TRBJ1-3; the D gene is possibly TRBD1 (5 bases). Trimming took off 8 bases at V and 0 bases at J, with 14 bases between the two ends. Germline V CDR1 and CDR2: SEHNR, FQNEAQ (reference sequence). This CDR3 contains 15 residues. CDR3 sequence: CASGIQGSSGNTIYF. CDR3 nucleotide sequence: TGTGCCAGCGGGATCCAGGGCAGCTCTGGAAACACCATATATTTT.

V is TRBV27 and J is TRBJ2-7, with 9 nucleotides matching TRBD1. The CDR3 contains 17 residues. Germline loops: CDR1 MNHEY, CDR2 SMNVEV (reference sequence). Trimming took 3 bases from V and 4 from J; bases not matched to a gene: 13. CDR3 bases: TGTGCCAGCAGTTTCTCTCCAGGACAGGGGATAAGGTACGAGCAGTACTTC. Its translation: CASSFSPGQGIRYEQYF.

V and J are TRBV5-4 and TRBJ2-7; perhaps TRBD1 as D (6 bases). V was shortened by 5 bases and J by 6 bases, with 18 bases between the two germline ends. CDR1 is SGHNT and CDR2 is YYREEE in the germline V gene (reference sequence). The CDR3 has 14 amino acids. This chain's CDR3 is CASSVTQGSPEQYF. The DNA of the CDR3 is TGTGCCAGCAGTGTAACACAGGGATCCCCCGAGCAGTACTTC.

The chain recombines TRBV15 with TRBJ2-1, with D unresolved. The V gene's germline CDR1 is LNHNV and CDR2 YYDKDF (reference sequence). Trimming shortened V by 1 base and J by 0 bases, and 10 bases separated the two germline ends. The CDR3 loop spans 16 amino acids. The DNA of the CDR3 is TGTGCCACCAGCAGAGTAGGATCAAGCTCCTACAATGAGCAGTTCTTC. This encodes CATSRVGSSSYNEQFF.

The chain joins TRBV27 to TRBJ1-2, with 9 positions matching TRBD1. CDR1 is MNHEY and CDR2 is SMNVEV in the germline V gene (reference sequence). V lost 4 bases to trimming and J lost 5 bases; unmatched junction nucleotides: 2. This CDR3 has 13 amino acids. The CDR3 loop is CASSSGQGYGYTF. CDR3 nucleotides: TGTGCCAGCAGTTCGGGACAGGGTTATGGCTACACCTTC.

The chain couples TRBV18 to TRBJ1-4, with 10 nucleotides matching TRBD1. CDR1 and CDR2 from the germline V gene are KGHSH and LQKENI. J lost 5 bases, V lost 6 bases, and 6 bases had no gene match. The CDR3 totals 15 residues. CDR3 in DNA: TGTGCCAGCTCGCCGGGACAGGGGAGAAATGAAAAACTGTTTTTT. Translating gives CASSPGQGRNEKLFF.

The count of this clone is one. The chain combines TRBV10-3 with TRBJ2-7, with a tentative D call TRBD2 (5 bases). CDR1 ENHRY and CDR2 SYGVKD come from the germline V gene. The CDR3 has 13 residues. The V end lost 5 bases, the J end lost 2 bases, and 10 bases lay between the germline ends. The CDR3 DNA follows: TGTGCCATCAGTTCAAGCGGTACCTACGAGCAGTACTTC. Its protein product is CAISSSGTYEQYF.

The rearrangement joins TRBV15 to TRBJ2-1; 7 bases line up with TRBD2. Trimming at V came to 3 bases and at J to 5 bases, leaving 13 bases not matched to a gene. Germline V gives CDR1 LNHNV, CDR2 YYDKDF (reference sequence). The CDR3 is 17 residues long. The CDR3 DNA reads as TGTGCCACCAGCAGTCCCTCTGGCGGGAGAGGCCACAATGAGCAGTTCTTC. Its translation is CATSSPSGGRGHNEQFF.

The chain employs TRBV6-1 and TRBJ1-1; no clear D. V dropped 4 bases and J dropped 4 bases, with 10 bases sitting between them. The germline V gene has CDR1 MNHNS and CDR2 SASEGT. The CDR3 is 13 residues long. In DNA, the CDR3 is TGTGCCAGCAGTGTTCGGGTGGGCACTGAAGCTTTCTTT. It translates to CASSVRVGTEAFF.

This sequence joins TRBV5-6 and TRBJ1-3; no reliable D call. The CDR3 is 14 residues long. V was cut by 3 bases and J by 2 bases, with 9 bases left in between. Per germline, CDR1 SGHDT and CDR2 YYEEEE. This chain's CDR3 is CASSSTFAGNTIYF. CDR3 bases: TGTGCCAGCAGCTCGACGTTCGCTGGAAACACCATATATTTT. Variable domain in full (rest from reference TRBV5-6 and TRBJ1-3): DAGVTQSPTHLIKTRGQQVTLRCSPKSGHDTVSWYQQALGQGPQFIFQYYEEEERQRGNFPDRFSGHQFPNYSSELNVNALLLGDSALYLCASSSTFAGNTIYFGEGSWLTVV.

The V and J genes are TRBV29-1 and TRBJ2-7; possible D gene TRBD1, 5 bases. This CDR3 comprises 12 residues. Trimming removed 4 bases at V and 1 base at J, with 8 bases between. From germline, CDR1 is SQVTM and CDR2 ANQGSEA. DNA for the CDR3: TGCAGCGTTGGGGGCAGTTCCTACGAGCAGTACTTC. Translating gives CSVGGSSYEQYF.

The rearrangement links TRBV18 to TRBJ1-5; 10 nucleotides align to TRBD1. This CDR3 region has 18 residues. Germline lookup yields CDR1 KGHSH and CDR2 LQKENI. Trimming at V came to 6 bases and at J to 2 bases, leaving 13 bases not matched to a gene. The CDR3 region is CASSPGQGLSGGNQPQHF. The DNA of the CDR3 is TGTGCCAGCTCTCCGGGACAGGGGCTCTCGGGTGGCAATCAGCCCCAGCATTTT. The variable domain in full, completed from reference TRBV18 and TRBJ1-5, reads NAGVMQNPRHLVRRRGQEARLRCSPMKGHSHVYWYRQLPEEGLKFMVYLQKENIIDESGMPKERFSAEFPKEGPSILRIQQVVRGDSAAYFCASSPGQGLSGGNQPQHFGDGTRLSIL.

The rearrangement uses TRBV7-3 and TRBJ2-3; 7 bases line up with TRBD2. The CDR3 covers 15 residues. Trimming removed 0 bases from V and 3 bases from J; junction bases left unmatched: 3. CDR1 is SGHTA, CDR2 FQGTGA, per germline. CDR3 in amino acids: CASSLTRELTDTQYF. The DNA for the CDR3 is TGTGCCAGCAGCTTAACGCGGGAGTTGACAGATACGCAGTATTTT.

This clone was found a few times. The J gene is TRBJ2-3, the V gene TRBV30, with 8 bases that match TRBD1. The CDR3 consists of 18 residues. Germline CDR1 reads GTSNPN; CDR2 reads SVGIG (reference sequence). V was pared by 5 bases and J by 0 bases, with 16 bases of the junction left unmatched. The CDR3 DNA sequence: TGTGCCTGGGATCTTACAGGGGGATTGGAACCTAGCACAGATACGCAGTATTTT. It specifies CAWDLTGGLEPSTDTQYF.

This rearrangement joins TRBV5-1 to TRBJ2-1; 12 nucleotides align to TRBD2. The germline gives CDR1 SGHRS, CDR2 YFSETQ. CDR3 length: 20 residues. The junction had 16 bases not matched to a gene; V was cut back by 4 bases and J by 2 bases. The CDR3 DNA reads TGCGCCAGCAGCGGATTGACCCTAGGACTAGCGGGAAATACCTACAATGAGCAGTTCTTC. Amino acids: CASSGLTLGLAGNTYNEQFF.

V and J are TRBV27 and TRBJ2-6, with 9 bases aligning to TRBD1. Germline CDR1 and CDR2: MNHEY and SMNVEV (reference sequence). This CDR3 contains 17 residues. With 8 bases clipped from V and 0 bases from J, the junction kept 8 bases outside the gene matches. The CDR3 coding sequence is TGTGCCAGCGCCTCGGGACAGGGCGGCTCTGGGGCCAACGTCCTGACTTTC. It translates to CASASGQGGSGANVLTF. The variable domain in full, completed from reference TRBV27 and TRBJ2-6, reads EAQVTQNPRYLITVTGKKLTVTCSQNMNHEYMSWYRQDPGLGLRQIYYSMNVEVTDKGDVPEGYKVSRKEKRNFPLILESPSPNQTSLYFCASASGQGGSGANVLTFGAGSRLTVL.

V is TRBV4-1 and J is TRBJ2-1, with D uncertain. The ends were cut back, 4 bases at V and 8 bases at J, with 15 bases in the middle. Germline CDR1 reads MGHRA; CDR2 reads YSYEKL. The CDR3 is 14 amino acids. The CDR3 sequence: CASSPWGESDEQFF. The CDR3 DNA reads TGCGCCAGCAGCCCTTGGGGTGAGTCGGATGAGCAGTTCTTC.